This T cell receptor (beta chain) emerged from a study of shared clonotypes between healthy human individuals. Splitting the CD4+ cells yielded a CD45RA+ naive subset and a CD45RA-negative memory subset. Running of the assay took place at deep level. Method: immunoSEQ multiplex PCR; TCRdb's copy keeps in-frame clones and lacks some. The sample lists 1.4 million or so clones; less than 99% were seen once. This clone appeared a few times. Germline V gives CDR1 MNHEY, CDR2 SMNVEV (reference sequence). The CDR3 has 11 amino acids. Trimming removed 5 bases from V and 2 bases from J, with 2 bases in between.

Material for sequencing was naive CD4+ T cells sorted from blood. Indicated subset: CD45RA+ positively selected. The receptor comes from a man aged 30 to 45 in good health. The chain joins TRBV27 to TRBJ2-3; D gene ambiguous. The CDR3 DNA is TGTGCCAGCAGTACCACAGATACGCAGTATTTT. Translated: CASSTTDTQYF.